This TCR beta chain was identified during a study of cytomegalovirus exposure and HLA in healthy donors. The CDR3 length is 15 residues. The germline CDR1 and CDR2 sequences are MNHEY and SMNVEV (reference sequence). With 6 bases removed from V and 6 bases from J, the gap between germline ends came to 18 bases. PCR was performed using 60 Vbeta and 13 Jbeta primers. Assay: immunoSEQ multiplex PCR; the TCRdb copy retains only in-frame clones and omits some. The sample holds about 120,000 clones, over 70% seen once. The clonotype originates from a middle-aged woman in good health and CMV-seropositive. Sequencing was carried out using PBMCs. The rearrangement links TRBV27 to TRBJ1-5, with D possibly TRBD1 on 5 matching bases. The CDR3 DNA reads TGTGCCAGCAGCTCCACCGACAGCCTCGGTCAGCCCCAGCATTTT. Translating it yields CASSSTDSLGQPQHF.